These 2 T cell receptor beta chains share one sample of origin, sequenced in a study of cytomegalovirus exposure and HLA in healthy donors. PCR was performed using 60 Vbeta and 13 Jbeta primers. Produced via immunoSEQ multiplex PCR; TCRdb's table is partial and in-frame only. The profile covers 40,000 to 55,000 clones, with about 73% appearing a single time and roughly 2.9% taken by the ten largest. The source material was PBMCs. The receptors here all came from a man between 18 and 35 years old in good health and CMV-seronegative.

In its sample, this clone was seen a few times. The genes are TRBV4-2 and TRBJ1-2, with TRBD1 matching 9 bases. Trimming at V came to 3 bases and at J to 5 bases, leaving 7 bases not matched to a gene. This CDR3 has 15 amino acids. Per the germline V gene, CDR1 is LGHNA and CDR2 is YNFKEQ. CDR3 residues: CASSHAGTGLYGYTF. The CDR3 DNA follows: TGTGCCAGCAGCCATGCCGGGACAGGGCTTTATGGCTACACCTTC.

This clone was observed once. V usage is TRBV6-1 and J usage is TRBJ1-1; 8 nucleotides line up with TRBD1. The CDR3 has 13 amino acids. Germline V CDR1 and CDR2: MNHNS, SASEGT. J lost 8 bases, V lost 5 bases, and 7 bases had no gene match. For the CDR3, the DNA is TGTGCCAGCAGTCTCACCCGGGACAGGGAAGCTTTCTTT. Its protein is CASSLTRDREAFF.